The next 7 T cell receptor beta chains were all read from a single sample in a study of untreated major depressive disorder. Whole-study findings and limits: TRBV05-01 (Vbeta 5.1) usage was higher in CD4+ T cells of depressed patients than controls.

Their target antigens are unknown. Clones were read by immunoSEQ multiplex PCR, and TCRdb kept only the in-frame ones, dropping some. The sample has approximately 24,000 clones, over 80% seen once. What was sequenced was CD4+ T cells from PBMCs. These receptors all stem from a woman aged 25 to 39 with major depressive disorder.

The V and J genes are TRBV7-8 and TRBJ1-3, with 9 bases aligning to TRBD1. CDR3 size: 15 residues. The V and J ends lost 5 bases and 2 bases, in that order; junction bases with no gene match: 4. Per germline, CDR1 SGHVS and CDR2 FQNEAQ. CDR3 loop: CASSPDRGTGNTIYF. CDR3 bases: TGTGCCAGCAGCCCCGACAGGGGGACTGGAAACACCATATATTTT.

The chain employs TRBV6-6 and TRBJ1-1, with D unresolved. The V and J ends lost 5 bases and 1 base respectively, with 8 bases between them. There are 13 residues in the CDR3. Germline-derived CDR1 and CDR2 are MNHNY and SVGAGI (reference sequence). The CDR3: CASSPTENTEAFF. The DNA for the CDR3 is TGTGCCAGCAGTCCAACAGAGAACACTGAAGCTTTCTTT.

The V and J genes are TRBV4-1 and TRBJ1-4, with D uncertain. CDR1 and CDR2 (germline): MGHRA, YSYEKL. This CDR3 spans 15 amino acids. V shed 4 bases and J shed 2 bases, with 11 bases lying between them. CDR3 DNA sequence: TGCGCCAGCAGCCTCCCGAAAGCCACTAATGAAAAACTGTTTTTT. Translation gives CASSLPKATNEKLFF.

This sequence joins TRBV27 and TRBJ1-4; possible D gene TRBD1, 6 bases. The V gene's germline CDR1 is MNHEY and CDR2 SMNVEV (reference sequence). The CDR3 extends over 20 amino acids. The ends were cut back, 1 base at V and 0 bases at J, with 21 bases in the middle. The CDR3 here is CASSLYPFQQGQATNEKLFF. CDR3 nucleotides: TGTGCCAGCAGTTTATACCCCTTCCAGCAGGGGCAAGCAACTAATGAAAAACTGTTTTTT.

The gene calls are TRBV5-4 and TRBJ2-3, with D possibly matching TRBD1 (6 bases). This CDR3 comprises 16 residues. The germline CDR1 and CDR2 sequences are SGHNT and YYREEE (reference sequence). V shed 0 bases and J shed 0 bases, with 11 bases lying between them. This CDR3 is CASSLGRQVSTDTQYF. DNA for the CDR3: TGTGCCAGCAGCTTGGGAAGACAGGTTAGCACAGATACGCAGTATTTT. The entire variable domain, with the rest obtained from reference TRBV5-4 and TRBJ2-3, is as follows: ETGVTQSPTHLIKTRGQQVTLRCSSQSGHNTVSWYQQALGQGPQFIFQYYREEENGRGNFPPRFSGLQFPNYSSELNVNALELDDSALYLCASSLGRQVSTDTQYFGPGTRLTVL.

The chain is built from TRBV29-1 and TRBJ2-1; 9 nucleotides align to TRBD2. The CDR3 covers 14 residues. V was pared by 4 bases and J by 7 bases, with 8 bases of the junction left unmatched. Germline CDR1 SQVTM, CDR2 ANQGSEA. In DNA, the CDR3 is TGCAGCGTTGGTCAAAGACTAGCGGAGAATGAGCAGTTCTTC. Amino acid sequence: CSVGQRLAENEQFF.

The chain carries TRBV5-4 and TRBJ1-6; D is uncertain. Per germline, CDR1 SGHNT and CDR2 YYREEE (reference sequence). This CDR3 has 14 residues. The V end was cut by 2 bases, the J end by 7 bases, with 10 bases between. CDR3 sequence (DNA): TGTGCCAGCAGCTTTCCAGGCTTAAATTCACCCCTCCACTTT. Translating it yields CASSFPGLNSPLHF.